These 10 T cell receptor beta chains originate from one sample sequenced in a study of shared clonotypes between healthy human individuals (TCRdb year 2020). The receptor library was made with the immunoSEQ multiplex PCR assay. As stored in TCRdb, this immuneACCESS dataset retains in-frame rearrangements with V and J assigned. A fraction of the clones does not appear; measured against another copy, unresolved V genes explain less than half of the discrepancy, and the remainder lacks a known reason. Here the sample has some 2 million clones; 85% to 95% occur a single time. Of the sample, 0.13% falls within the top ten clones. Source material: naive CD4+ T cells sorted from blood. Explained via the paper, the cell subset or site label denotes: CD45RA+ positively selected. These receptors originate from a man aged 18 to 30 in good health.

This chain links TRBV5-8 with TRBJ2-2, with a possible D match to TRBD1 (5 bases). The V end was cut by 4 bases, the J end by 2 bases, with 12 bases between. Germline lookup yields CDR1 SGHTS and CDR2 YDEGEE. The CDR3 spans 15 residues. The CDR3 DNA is TGTGCCAGCAGCCGTGACAGACTTAACACCGGGGAGCTGTTTTTT. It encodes CASSRDRLNTGELFF.

Here the CDR3 DNA reads TGTGCCGGCGGGGCTAGCGGGAAGGAGACCCAGTACTTC. Amino acids: CAGGASGKETQYF. The chain employs TRBV7-2 and TRBJ2-5; 9 bases fit TRBD2. Germline-derived CDR1 and CDR2 are SGHTA and FQGNSA. The CDR3 spans 13 residues. V shed 11 bases, J shed 5 bases, and the junction held 9 bases outside the gene matches.

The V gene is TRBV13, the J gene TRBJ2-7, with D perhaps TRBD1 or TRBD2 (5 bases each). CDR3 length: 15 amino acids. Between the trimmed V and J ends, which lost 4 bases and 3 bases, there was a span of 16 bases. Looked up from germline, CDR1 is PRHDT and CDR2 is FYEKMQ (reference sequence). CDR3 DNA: TGTGCCAGCAGCTCCGGGACCCACCTCTTCTACGAGCAGTACTTC. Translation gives CASSSGTHLFYEQYF.

The CDR3 here is CASSASGGTQYF. In DNA form, the CDR3 reads TGTGCCAGCAGCGCTTCTGGTGGGACCCAGTACTTC. The chain is built from TRBV9 and TRBJ2-5; no firm D call. The germline V gene encodes CDR1 SGDLS and CDR2 YYNGEE. The germline V and J ends were trimmed by 3 bases and 7 bases, with 10 bases remaining between them. CDR3 size: 12 residues.

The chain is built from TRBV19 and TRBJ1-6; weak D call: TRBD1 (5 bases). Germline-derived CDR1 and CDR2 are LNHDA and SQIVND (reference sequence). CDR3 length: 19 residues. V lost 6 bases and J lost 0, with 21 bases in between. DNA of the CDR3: TGTGCCAGTAGCAAAACGCAGGGCCCTTACAGCTCCTATAATTCACCCCTCCACTTT. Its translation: CASSKTQGPYSSYNSPLHF.

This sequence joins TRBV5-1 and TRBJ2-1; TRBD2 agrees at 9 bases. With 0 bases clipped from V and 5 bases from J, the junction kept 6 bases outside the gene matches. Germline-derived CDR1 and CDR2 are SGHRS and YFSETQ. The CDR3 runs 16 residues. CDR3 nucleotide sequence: TGCGCCAGCAGCTTGGGGTTAGCGGGAGATCACAATGAGCAGTTCTTC. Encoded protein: CASSLGLAGDHNEQFF.

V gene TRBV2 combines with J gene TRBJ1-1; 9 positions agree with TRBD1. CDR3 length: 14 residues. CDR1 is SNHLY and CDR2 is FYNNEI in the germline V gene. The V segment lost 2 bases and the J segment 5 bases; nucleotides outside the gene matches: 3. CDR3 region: CASSENRGLTEAFF. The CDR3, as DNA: TGTGCCAGCAGTGAAAACAGGGGGCTTACTGAAGCTTTCTTT.

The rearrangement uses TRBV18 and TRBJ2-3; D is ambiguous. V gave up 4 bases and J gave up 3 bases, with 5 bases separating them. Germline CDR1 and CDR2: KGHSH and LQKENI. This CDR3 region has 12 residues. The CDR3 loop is CASSQRTDTQYF. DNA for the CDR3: TGTGCCAGCTCACAGAGGACAGATACGCAGTATTTT. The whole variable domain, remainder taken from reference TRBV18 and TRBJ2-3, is NAGVMQNPRHLVRRRGQEARLRCSPMKGHSHVYWYRQLPEEGLKFMVYLQKENIIDESGMPKERFSAEFPKEGPSILRIQQVVRGDSAAYFCASSQRTDTQYFGPGTRLTVL.

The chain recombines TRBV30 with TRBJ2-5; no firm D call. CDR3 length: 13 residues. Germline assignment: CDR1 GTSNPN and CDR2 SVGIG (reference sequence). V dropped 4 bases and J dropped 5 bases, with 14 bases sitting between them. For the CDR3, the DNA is TGTGCCTGGACACCCTCTCGTCCGGAGACCCAGTACTTC. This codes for CAWTPSRPETQYF.

The CDR3 DNA sequence: TGTGCCAGCAGCCTCGGAGTAAACAATCAGCCCCAGCATTTT. This encodes CASSLGVNNQPQHF. The rearrangement links TRBV7-9 to TRBJ1-5; D gene ambiguous. The V gene lost 5 bases and the J gene lost 3 bases, with 11 bases spanning the gap. CDR3 size: 14 residues. The germline gives CDR1 SEHNR, CDR2 FQNEAQ (reference sequence).